This record covers a single T cell receptor beta chain. Its target is not known. The CDR3 extends over 14 amino acids. Per germline, CDR1 SGHRS and CDR2 YFSETQ. The V gene lost 2 bases and the J gene lost 4 bases, with 12 bases spanning the gap. Some clones are missing from TCRdb's copy, which holds only in-frame ones; the method was immunoSEQ multiplex PCR. The sample holds some 94,000 clones, roughly 85% seen once. The sample is drawn from a study of T cell responses to AZD1222 COVID-19 vaccine. Study context: Second doses at about 4 or about 12 weeks were pooled.

Regarding the study as a whole: Close to half of all spike-specific TCRs reportedly target regions of the variants that are unmutated. Regions 160-218 and 743-854 dominated among vaccine-associated CD4 TCRs spanning spike.

The sample was peripheral blood, taken on day 0 of AZD1222 vaccination. The TCR comes from an adult in good health. This chain joins TRBV5-1 and TRBJ1-1, with D possibly matching TRBD1 (6 bases). CDR3 DNA: TGCGCCAGCAGCTTAGAGGGGGTCGGCACTGAAGCTTTCTTT. This encodes CASSLEGVGTEAFF.